This TCR beta chain was identified in a study of T cell responses to AZD1222 COVID-19 vaccine. This clone has a handful of counts. The antigen is unknown. The junction had 3 bases not matched to a gene; V was cut back by 2 bases and J by 4 bases. This CDR3 region has 14 residues. Germline CDR1 reads MNHEY; CDR2 reads SMNVEV (reference sequence). Points from the study as a whole: The peak T cell response came first, and repertoires were sampled only after it. Breadth and depth of Spike-specific TCRs rose after two AZD1222 doses. Donor demographics were predominantly white British with a female majority; clonal diversity may be underestimated. The study identified only a handful of AZD1222 recipients as seropositive at baseline.

Sequenced by immunoSEQ multiplex PCR; TCRdb stores in-frame clones only, minus some. This table holds 120,000 or so clones, 85% to 90% found once. The receptor's source is an adult in good health. The chain links TRBV27 to TRBJ2-3; 7 nucleotides align to TRBD1. Sequencing was performed on peripheral blood, taken on day 0 of MenACWY control vaccination. Written as DNA, the CDR3 is TGTGCCAGCAGTTTAGGCCAGGGGGCAGATACGCAGTATTTT. Amino acids: CASSLGQGADTQYF.